This TCR beta chain was identified during a study of cytomegalovirus exposure and HLA in healthy donors. Whole-study context: The 90 to 150 validation repertoires, a later analysis reported, used the same platform as the 550 to 700 repertoires from the first cohort.

Here immunoSEQ multiplex PCR was the method, and the copy in TCRdb shows in-frame clones only, minus some. The profile covers about 250,000 clones, with roughly nine tenths appearing a single time and 12% taken by the ten largest. In the case of this clone: Its antigen is currently unknown.

Germline CDR1 and CDR2: SGHRS and YFSETQ. The CDR3 runs to 13 residues. Trimming cost V 4 bases and J 4 bases, with 10 bases left between them. Study-wide findings and caveats: Confirmation in vitro established that three CMV-associated chains were specific for CMV antigens.

This chain uses TRBV5-1 with TRBJ2-3, with unresolved D. This receptor was obtained from a man in his late teens or twenties in good health and CMV-seropositive. The sample taken for sequencing was PBMCs. The CDR3 spells CASSEQGADTQYF. CDR3 sequence (DNA): TGCGCCAGCAGCGAACAAGGTGCAGATACGCAGTATTTT. The full variable domain, in which reference TRBV5-1 and TRBJ2-3 provide the parts outside the CDR3, is KAGVTQTPRYLIKTRGQQVTLSCSPISGHRSVSWYQQTPGQGLQFLFEYFSETQRNKGNFPGRFSGRQFSNSRSEMNVSTLELGDSALYLCASSEQGADTQYFGPGTRLTVL.